This T cell receptor (beta chain) appears in the sequencing data of a study of blood T cell repertoires in COVID-19. Overall study: Acute-phase and convalescent COVID-19 samples originated in the United States, Italy and Spain. Sources were T cells, B-cell-depleted T cells, or PBMCs; the material itself was cDNA or gDNA.

Per the study methods: Estimation of nucleated cell counts was performed using reference gene primer amplification. TCRdb's table, derived via immunoSEQ multiplex PCR, lists solely in-frame clones and lacks some. V, J and clone size are taken as reported in that table, and D and trimming were inferred from the DNA itself. This sample has 100,000 or so clones, with roughly 80% found just once. CDR3 size: 13 residues. Germline assignment: CDR1 MNHNY and CDR2 SVGAGI (reference sequence). V was cut by 6 bases and J by 1 base, with 10 bases left in between. The TCR originated in a man aged 45-60 years with active or convalescent COVID-19. The chain joins TRBV6-6 to TRBJ2-7; D possibly corresponds to TRBD1 (5 bases). The sample consisted of peripheral blood. For the CDR3, the DNA is TGTGCCAGCAGAGACAGTAAATCCTACGAGCAGTACTTC. This codes for CASRDSKSYEQYF.